This TCR beta chain was recorded in a study of T cells and Merkel cell carcinoma outcomes. Whole-study findings and limits: Repertoire plus T-cell density reportedly predicted Merkel cell carcinoma outcomes.

Only in-frame clones appear in the TCRdb table, and some are missing; sequencing was by immunoSEQ multiplex PCR. The sample lists thousands of clones; less than 85% were seen once. With respect to this clone: What it binds is unknown.

Trimming stripped 3 bases from V and 2 bases from J, with 2 bases between. Looked up from germline, CDR1 is MNHNS and CDR2 is SASEGT. The CDR3 runs to 11 residues. The sequenced sample consisted of tumor tissue from Merkel cell carcinoma. This TCR came from a human donor with Merkel cell carcinoma. Some clones in this sample may be carry-over from other donors' samples. The rearrangement links TRBV6-1 to TRBJ2-7; D ambiguous. The CDR3 loop is CASSDAYEQYF. CDR3 in DNA: TGTGCCAGCAGTGACGCCTACGAGCAGTACTTC.